These T cell receptor beta chains were read from a single sample in a study of identical twins. One entry per CDR3 protein results from TCRdb running MiXCR on the 5' RACE reads. The profile shows 1.5 million to 2 million distinct CDR3 sequences, about 32% of them singletons. The sequenced material came from cord blood. These receptors were taken from a newborn girl in good health. CDR3s include the opening cysteine and the closing phenylalanine or tryptophan. A D gene is named only where the DNA matches it firmly. Only some rows state a clone size, as once, few, many or a class for expanded clones.

J: TRBJ1-6; size: .; D: .; V: TRBV12-3/TRBV12-4; DNA: TGTGCCAGCAATTCCGGGGGCCGCAGCTCCTATAATTCACCCCTCCACTTT; CDR3: CASNSGGRSSYNSPLHF
J: TRBJ2-7; size: many; D: .; V: TRBV29-1; DNA: TGCAGCGTTGATACTAGTCCCCAAGACGAGCAGTACTTC; CDR3: CSVDTSPQDEQYF
J: TRBJ1-5; size: few; D: .; V: TRBV12-3/TRBV12-4; DNA: TGTGCCAGCAGTTTATGGGACGTCCATAGCAATCAGCCCCAGCATTTT; CDR3: CASSLWDVHSNQPQHF
J: TRBJ2-1; size: .; D: .; V: TRBV2; DNA: TGTGCCGGCAGCCCACCCCGATACAATGAGCAGTTCTTC; CDR3: CAGSPPRYNEQFF
J: TRBJ1-2; size: .; D: TRBD1; V: TRBV20-1; DNA: TGCAGTGCTAGAGATAAAGGGGGCAAGGTCTTAGCTAACTATGGCTACACCTTC; CDR3: CSARDKGGKVLANYGYTF
J: TRBJ1-4; size: few; D: .; V: TRBV7-9; DNA: TGTGCCAGCAGCTTTGGAGGGCCCTCAAATGAAAAACTGTTTTTT; CDR3: CASSFGGPSNEKLFF
J: TRBJ2-2; size: .; D: .; V: TRBV20-1; DNA: TGCAGTGCTAGAGATGACTGGGTCGCGAACACCGGGGAGCTGTTTTTT; CDR3: CSARDDWVANTGELFF
J: TRBJ2-1; size: .; D: TRBD2; V: TRBV20-1; DNA: TGCAGTGCTAGAGGTACGACTAGCGGGCTAGTGGGTGAGCAGTTCTTC; CDR3: CSARGTTSGLVGEQFF
J: TRBJ2-1; size: few; D: TRBD2; V: TRBV4-2; DNA: TGTGCCAGCAGCCAGGCTAGCGGGGGCGGGCAGTTCTTC; CDR3: CASSQASGGGQFF
J: TRBJ2-1; size: .; D: TRBD2; V: TRBV6-4; DNA: TGTGCCAGCAGCAAACTAGCGCCTGGTGAGCAGTTCTTC; CDR3: CASSKLAPGEQFF
J: TRBJ2-7; size: few; D: .; V: TRBV28; DNA: TGTGCCAGCGCCTTAATAGGACTGACATACTACGAGCAGTACTTC; CDR3: CASALIGLTYYEQYF
J: TRBJ2-3; size: once; D: .; V: TRBV2; DNA: TGTGCCAGCAGTGAAACGACACGAACCGAGGCAGATACGCAGTATTTT; CDR3: CASSETTRTEADTQYF
J: TRBJ2-3; size: few; D: TRBD2; V: TRBV6-6; DNA: TGTGCCAGCAGTTACACTAGCGGGGTTGAAGATACGCAGTATTTT; CDR3: CASSYTSGVEDTQYF
J: TRBJ2-7; size: .; D: TRBD1; V: TRBV28; DNA: TGTGCCAGCAGGCCAGGGACAGGGGGTGGCGAGCAGTACTTC; CDR3: CASRPGTGGGEQYF